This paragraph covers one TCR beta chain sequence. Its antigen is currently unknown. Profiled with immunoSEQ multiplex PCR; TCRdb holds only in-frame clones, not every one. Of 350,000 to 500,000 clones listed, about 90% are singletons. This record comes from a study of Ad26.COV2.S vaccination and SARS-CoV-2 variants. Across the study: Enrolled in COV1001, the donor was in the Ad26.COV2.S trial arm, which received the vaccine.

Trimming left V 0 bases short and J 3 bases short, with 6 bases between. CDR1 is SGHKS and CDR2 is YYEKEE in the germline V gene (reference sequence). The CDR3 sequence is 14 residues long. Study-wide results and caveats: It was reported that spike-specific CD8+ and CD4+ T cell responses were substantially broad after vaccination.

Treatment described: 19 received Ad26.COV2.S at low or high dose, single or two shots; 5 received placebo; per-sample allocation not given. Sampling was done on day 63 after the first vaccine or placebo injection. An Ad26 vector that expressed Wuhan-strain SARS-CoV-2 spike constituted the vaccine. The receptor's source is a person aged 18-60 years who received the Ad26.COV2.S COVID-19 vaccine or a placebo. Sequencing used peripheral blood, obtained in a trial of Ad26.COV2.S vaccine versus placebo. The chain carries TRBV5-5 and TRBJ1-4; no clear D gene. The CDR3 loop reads CASSLAVSNEKLFF. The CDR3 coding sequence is TGTGCCAGCAGCTTGGCGGTCTCTAATGAAAAACTGTTTTTT.